These 8 T cell receptor beta chains were sequenced from one sample in a study of CXCR3-negative and CXCR3-positive naive CD8 T cells. The study, taken as a whole, reports: Naive CXCR3-positive cells had TRB CDR3s more hydrophobic than those of CXCR3-negative naive cells.

Antigens for these TCRs are unknown. UMI-tagged TRB cDNA libraries were built via 5' RACE. TCRdb re-analyzed the 5' RACE reads; it lists each CDR3 protein once, without DNA. The sample includes more than 100,000 distinct CDR3 sequences. The specimen was naive CXCR3+ CD8+ T cells from blood. The subset is: CD45RO-CCR7+CD27+CD95- naive CD8+ T cells expressing CXCR3 (TNR3+). Receptor source: a human donor in good health. Some clones in this sample may be carry-over from other donors' samples.

The chain combines TRBV5-1 with TRBJ2-1; the D call of TRBD1 rests on TCRdb alone, since no DNA is present to check it. Germline assignment: CDR1 SGHRS and CDR2 YFSETQ. The CDR3 totals 13 residues. This CDR3 reads CASSLVGGNEQFF. The variable domain in full, completed from reference TRBV5-1 and TRBJ2-1, reads KAGVTQTPRYLIKTRGQQVTLSCSPISGHRSVSWYQQTPGQGLQFLFEYFSETQRNKGNFPGRFSGRQFSNSRSEMNVSTLELGDSALYLCASSLVGGNEQFFGPGTRLTVL.

The V gene is TRBV15, the J gene TRBJ2-7. Germline CDR1 is LNHNV and CDR2 is YYDKDF (reference sequence). This CDR3 has 17 residues. This CDR3 reads CATSRDLALGSSYEQYF. The complete variable domain, with remaining parts taken from reference TRBV15 and TRBJ2-7, reads DAMVIQNPRYQVTQFGKPVTLSCSQTLNHNVMYWYQQKSSQAPKLLFHYYDKDFNNEADTPDNFQSRRPNTSFCFLDIRSPGLGDTAMYLCATSRDLALGSSYEQYFGPGTRLTVT.

The chain links TRBV6-6 to TRBJ1-4. Germline values: CDR1 MNHNY, CDR2 SVGAGI (reference sequence). The CDR3 is 13 amino acids. The CDR3: CASSGTANEKLFF.

The rearrangement uses TRBV29-1 and TRBJ2-1; TCRdb proposes TRBD2, but this gene call is untestable without DNA. CDR3 length: 14 amino acids. CDR1 SQVTM and CDR2 ANQGSEA come from the germline V gene. CDR3 residues: CSVTSGDRYNEQFF.

The genes are TRBV6-2 or TRBV6-3 and TRBJ1-2. CDR1 MNHEY and CDR2 SVGEGT come from the germline V gene. The length of the CDR3 is 14 residues. CDR3: CASSYLKLAYGYTF.

J is TRBJ2-5 and V is TRBV7-9; without DNA, the TCRdb call of TRBD2 cannot be checked. The CDR3 has 14 residues. Germline CDR1 SEHNR, CDR2 FQNEAQ (reference sequence). The CDR3 spells CASSFQEGRETQYF.

The chain recombines TRBV25-1 with TRBJ2-1; the TCRdb D gene call, TRBD2, has no DNA to confirm it. The CDR3 covers 11 residues. Germline-derived CDR1 and CDR2 are MGHDK and SYGVNS. CDR3 residues: CASTTGTLQFF.

This rearrangement joins TRBV29-1 to TRBJ2-1. The CDR3 runs 18 residues. Germline V gene sequence: CDR1 SQVTM, CDR2 ANQGSEA. The CDR3 is CSVEDQVRGKPSYNEQFF.